The entry that follows covers one T cell receptor (beta chain) sequence. What it binds is not known. V lost 5 bases to trimming and J lost 4 bases; unmatched junction nucleotides: 6. This CDR3 has 15 residues. The V gene's germline CDR1 is LNHDA and CDR2 SQIVND (reference sequence). This record comes from a study of CD4 T cells in relation to SARS-CoV-2 and coronaviruses. Study conclusions and caveats: SARS-CoV-2-driven expansion was significantly weaker in crossreactive than monoreactive clones.

Sequenced by immunoSEQ multiplex PCR; TCRdb stores in-frame clones only, minus some. The data hold 55,000 to 70,000 clones, with 85% to 95% observed a single time. Before the COVID-19 pandemic, during about 2011-2018, CD4+ T cells were taken from unexposed donors. The chain couples TRBV19 to TRBJ1-1; 11 positions match TRBD1. The sequence was collected from a human donor in good health. Sequencing was done on a sample of naive CD4+ T cells from PBMCs. Stated subset: naive CD4+ T cells isolated by negative enrichment. CDR3 in DNA: TGTGCCAGTAGTGCCAGGACAGGGGGCTGCACTGAAGCTTTCTTT. Its protein is CASSARTGGCTEAFF.